This T cell receptor (beta chain) emerged from a study of vaccination effects on CD4 cells after COVID-19. Turning to the study itself: A couple of convalescent patients were sampled 16 days and one week before vaccination.

Germline-derived CDR1 and CDR2 are SGHRS and YFSETQ. J lost 6 bases, V lost 5 bases, and 13 bases had no gene match. This CDR3 has 16 amino acids. It was after approximately 11 days of culture that CD4+ T cells were isolated. Method: immunoSEQ multiplex PCR; TCRdb's copy keeps in-frame clones and lacks some. The sample records about 47,000 clones, 70% to 80% being singletons. Comments on this clone: Its antigen is unidentified.

The chain recombines TRBV5-1 with TRBJ2-3, with 9 bases lining up with TRBD1. Sample: CD4+ T cells from PBMCs cultured without peptide, taken before COVID-19 vaccination. The TCR was taken from a human donor who had a prior SARS-CoV-2 infection. The CDR3 DNA is TGCGCCAGCAGGTCCGGGACAGGGCTTAGGTTGGATACGCAGTATTTT. It specifies CASRSGTGLRLDTQYF.